This T cell receptor (beta chain) is drawn from a study of shared clonotypes between healthy human individuals. Looking at the study overall: The study used three CD4 naive, three CD4 memory, two CD8 naive and one CD8 memory plate per donor.

Authors' data handling: ImmunoSEQ only sent back junction sequences with no quality scores, so filtering was done differently. Assay: immunoSEQ multiplex PCR; the TCRdb copy retains only in-frame clones and omits some. D and trimming come from the DNA, and the V and J calls and clone size come from that table. The profile shows over a million clones, approximately 78% of them singletons. Investigators divided CD4+ cells into CD45RA+ naive and CD45RA-negative memory subsets. V lost 5 bases and J lost 2; bases outside the gene matches: 5. The CDR3 totals 14 residues. Germline V gene data show CDR1 as SGHAT and CDR2 as FQNNGV.

The TCR comes from a man between 18 and 29 years old in good health. Some clones in this sample may be carry-over from other donors' samples. Sequences were obtained from memory CD4+ T cells from PBMCs. Subset denoted: CD45RA-negative fraction. This rearrangement joins TRBV11-2 to TRBJ1-1; 7 bases fit TRBD1. The CDR3 loop reads CASSGWDRNTEAFF. CDR3 coding DNA: TGTGCCAGCAGCGGGTGGGACAGAAACACTGAAGCTTTCTTT.